This T cell receptor (beta chain) was obtained from a study of blood T cell repertoires in COVID-19. Study details: Both acute and convalescent COVID-19 samples were obtained from the United States, Italy and Spain. T cells, B-cell-depleted T cells, or PBMCs supplied cDNA or gDNA.

Under the authors' procedure: Estimation of nucleated cell counts was performed using reference gene primer amplification. TCRdb keeps only in-frame clones here, not all; method: immunoSEQ multiplex PCR. The DNA was the basis for D and trimming; V, J and clone size are from that table. The sample shows 75,000 to 100,000 clones, about 80% of them seen only once. Germline CDR1 is SGHRS and CDR2 is YFSETQ. This CDR3 region has 15 residues. Trimming removed 0 bases at V and 0 bases at J, with 10 bases between. The sample comprised peripheral blood. This chain connects TRBV5-1 to TRBJ2-7; perhaps TRBD2 as D (5 bases). This clonotype originated in a man between 65 and 80 years old with acute or convalescent COVID-19. The CDR3 spells CASSLGLIYSYEQYF. In DNA, the CDR3 is TGCGCCAGCAGCTTGGGACTAATCTACTCCTACGAGCAGTACTTC.